This T cell receptor (beta chain) is from a study of T cell responses to AZD1222 COVID-19 vaccine. Whole-study findings and limits: Most donors were white British, females outnumbered males, and clonal diversity was possibly underestimated. Reportedly, nearly half of unique spike TCRs recognized epitopes outside B.1.351/B.1.1.7 mutations. Just six people given AZD1222 tested seropositive at baseline.

As regards this clone: What it recognizes is unknown.

The table came from immunoSEQ multiplex PCR; TCRdb's copy has only in-frame clones and leaves some out. Of 200,000 or so clones listed, 85% to 90% are singletons. This specimen was peripheral blood, taken on day 0 of MenACWY control vaccination. This sequence was found in an adult in good health.

In DNA form, the CDR3 reads TGTGCCAGCAGGGTACAGGTCTCTGGAGGACATCAGCCCCAGCATTTT. Protein sequence: CASRVQVSGGHQPQHF. This chain links TRBV27 with TRBJ1-5, with D perhaps TRBD1 (5 bases). The germline CDR1 and CDR2 sequences are MNHEY and SMNVEV (reference sequence). The CDR3 runs 16 residues. Trimming took off 6 bases at V and 5 bases at J, with 20 bases between the two ends.